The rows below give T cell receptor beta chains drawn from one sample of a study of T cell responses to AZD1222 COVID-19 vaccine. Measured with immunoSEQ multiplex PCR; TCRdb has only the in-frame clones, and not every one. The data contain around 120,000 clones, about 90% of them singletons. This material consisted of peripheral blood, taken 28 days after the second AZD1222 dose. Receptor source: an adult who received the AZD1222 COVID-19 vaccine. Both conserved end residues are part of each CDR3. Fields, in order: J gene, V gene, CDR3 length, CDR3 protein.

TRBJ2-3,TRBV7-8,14,CASSFSGGPDTQYF
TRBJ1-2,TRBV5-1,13,CASSLGVYYGYTF
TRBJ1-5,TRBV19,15,CASSIWDRSNQPQHF
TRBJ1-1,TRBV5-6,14,CASSLEIRGTEAFF
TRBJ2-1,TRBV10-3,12,CAISDIDNEQFF
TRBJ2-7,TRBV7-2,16,CASSLGGPWVGDEQYF
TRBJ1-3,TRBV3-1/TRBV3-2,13,CASSPTEGDTIYF
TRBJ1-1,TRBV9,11,CASSPSTEAFF
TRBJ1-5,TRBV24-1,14,CATSETGGLRAQHF
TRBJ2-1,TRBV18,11,CASSTGGVGFF
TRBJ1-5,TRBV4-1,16,CASSQGVGEVNQPQHF
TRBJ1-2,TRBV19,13,CASSGPGDYGYTF
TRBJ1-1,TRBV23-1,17,CASSQSWTGSRDTEAFF
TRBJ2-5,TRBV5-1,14,CASSSGTPQETQYF
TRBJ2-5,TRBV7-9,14,CASSQEAGWETQYF
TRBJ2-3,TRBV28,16,CASSSPAGDWADTQYF
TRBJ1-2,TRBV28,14,CASSRTGPYYGYTF
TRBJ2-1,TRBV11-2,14,CASSLAGGYNEQFF
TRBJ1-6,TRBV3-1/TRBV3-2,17,CASSRSHSTGFTSPLHF
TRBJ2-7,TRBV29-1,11,CSVEDTREQYF
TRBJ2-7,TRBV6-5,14,CASSYSRGGYEQYF
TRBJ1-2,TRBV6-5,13,CASGLLGAQGYTF
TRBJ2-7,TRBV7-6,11,CAAGGSYEQYF
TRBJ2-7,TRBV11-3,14,CASSSRHSSYEQYF
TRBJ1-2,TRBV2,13,CASLLDRAYGYTF
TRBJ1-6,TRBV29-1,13,CSASTGNGSPLHF
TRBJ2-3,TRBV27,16,CASSSTFSPSTDTQYF
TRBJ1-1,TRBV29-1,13,CSVIPRMNTEAFF
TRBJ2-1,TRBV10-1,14,CASSSQGPYNEQFF
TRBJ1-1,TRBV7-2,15,CASSPRQSLGTEAFF